This TCR beta chain was retrieved from a study of T-cell memory formation after mild COVID-19. The germline CDR1 and CDR2 sequences are DFQATT and SNEGSKA (reference sequence). V was clipped by 6 bases and J by 4 bases; unmatched bases: 11. The length of the CDR3 is 15 residues. General study points: The study found contracting CD4+ clones mainly in CM and EM and contracting CD8+ clones in EMRA. Cross-reactive memory appears to have joined, as suggested by some responding clones showing up in pre-infection memory.

TCRdb re-called the 5' RACE reads through MiXCR, storing one row per CDR3 protein. The sample has around 65,000 distinct CDR3 sequences; 9.3% are singletons. As concerns this clonotype: Its antigen is currently unknown.

Specimen: PBMCs or a T cell subset sorted from them (not recorded which). The chain couples TRBV20-1 to TRBJ2-1, with 8 bases aligning to TRBD2. The receptor was derived from a man aged 18-30 years who had mild COVID-19 (a few samples of this study predate the infection). Cell type and time point are not known. The CDR3 DNA is TGCAGTGCCCGAGTTAGCGGGACTCTGTACAATGAGCAGTTCTTC. Translation gives CSARVSGTLYNEQFF.